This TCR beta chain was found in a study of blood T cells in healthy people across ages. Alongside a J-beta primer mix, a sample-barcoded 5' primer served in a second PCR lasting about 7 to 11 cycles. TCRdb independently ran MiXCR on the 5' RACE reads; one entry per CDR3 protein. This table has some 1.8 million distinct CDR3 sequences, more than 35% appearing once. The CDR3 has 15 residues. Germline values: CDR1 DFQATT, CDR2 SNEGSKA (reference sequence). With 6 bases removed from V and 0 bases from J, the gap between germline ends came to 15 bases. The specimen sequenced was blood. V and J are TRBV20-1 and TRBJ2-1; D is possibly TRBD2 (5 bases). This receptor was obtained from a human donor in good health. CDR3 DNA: TGCAGTGCCTCTGACTTTGGGAGCTCCTACAATGAGCAGTTCTTC. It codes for CSASDFGSSYNEQFF.